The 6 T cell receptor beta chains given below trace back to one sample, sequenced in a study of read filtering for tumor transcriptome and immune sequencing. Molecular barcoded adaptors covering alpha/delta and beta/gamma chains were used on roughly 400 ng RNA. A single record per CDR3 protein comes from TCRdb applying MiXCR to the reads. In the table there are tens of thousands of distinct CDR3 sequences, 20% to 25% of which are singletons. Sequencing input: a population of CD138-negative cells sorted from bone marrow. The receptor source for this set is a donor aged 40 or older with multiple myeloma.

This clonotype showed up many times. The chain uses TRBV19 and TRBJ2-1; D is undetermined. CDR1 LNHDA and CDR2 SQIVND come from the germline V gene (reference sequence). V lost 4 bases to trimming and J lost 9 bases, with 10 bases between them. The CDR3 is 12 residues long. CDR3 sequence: CASSTRLGEQFF. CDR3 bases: TGTGCCAGTAGTACCCGACTGGGTGAGCAGTTCTTC.

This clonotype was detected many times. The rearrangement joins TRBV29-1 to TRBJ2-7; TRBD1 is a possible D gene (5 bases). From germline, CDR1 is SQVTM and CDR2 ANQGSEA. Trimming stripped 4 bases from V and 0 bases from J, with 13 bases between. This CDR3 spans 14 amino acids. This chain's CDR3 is CSVGGGASSYEQYF. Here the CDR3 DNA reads TGCAGCGTTGGTGGTGGGGCTAGCTCCTACGAGCAGTACTTC.

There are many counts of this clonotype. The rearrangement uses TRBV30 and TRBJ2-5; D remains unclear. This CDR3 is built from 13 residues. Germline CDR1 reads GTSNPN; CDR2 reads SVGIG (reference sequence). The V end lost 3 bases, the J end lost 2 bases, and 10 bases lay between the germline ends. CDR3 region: CAWRRSAQETQYF. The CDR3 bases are TGTGCCTGGAGAAGGAGCGCGCAAGAGACCCAGTACTTC.

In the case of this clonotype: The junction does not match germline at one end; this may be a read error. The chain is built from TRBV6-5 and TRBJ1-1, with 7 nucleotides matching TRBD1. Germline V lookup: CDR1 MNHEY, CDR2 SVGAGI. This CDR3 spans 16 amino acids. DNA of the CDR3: TGTGCCAGCAGTTACCTCACAGGGGTTCAAGGCGCTGAGGCTTTCTTT. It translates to CASSYLTGVQGAEAFF.

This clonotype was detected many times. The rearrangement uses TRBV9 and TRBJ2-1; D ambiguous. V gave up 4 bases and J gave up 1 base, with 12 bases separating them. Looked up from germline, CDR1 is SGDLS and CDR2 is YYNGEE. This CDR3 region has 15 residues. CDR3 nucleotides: TGTGCCAGCAGCAGACTTTCTGTATCCTACAATGAGCAGTTCTTC. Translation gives CASSRLSVSYNEQFF.

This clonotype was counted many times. In DNA, the CDR3 is TGCAGTGCTAGAGACCAGGGACCCGGAGAGACCCAGTACTTC. It is translated as CSARDQGPGETQYF. This chain uses TRBV20-1 with TRBJ2-5, with D perhaps given as TRBD1 or TRBD2 (5 bases each). The V end lost 0 bases, the J end lost 4 bases, and 12 bases lay between the germline ends. This CDR3 is 14 amino acids long. Germline CDR1 reads DFQATT; CDR2 reads SNEGSKA (reference sequence).